This entry lists 6 T cell receptor beta chains sequenced from one sample in a study of control samples from healthy donors and cancer patients. Profiled with immunoSEQ multiplex PCR; TCRdb holds only in-frame clones, not every one. The sample records over 15,000 clones, 86% being singletons. Sequenced: PBMCs. Receptor source: a woman between 70 and 85 years old with colorectal cancer.

This clone was picked up one time. The V call is TRBV20-1, the J call TRBJ1-2; D is possibly TRBD1 (5 bases). The V end was cut by 3 bases, the J end by 3 bases, with 14 bases between. CDR3 size: 14 residues. Germline CDR1 DFQATT, CDR2 SNEGSKA (reference sequence). Written as DNA, the CDR3 is TGCAGTGCTAGTTTCCAGGGTCTCGACTATGGCTACACCTTC. It yields the protein CSASFQGLDYGYTF.

The chain couples TRBV24-1 to TRBJ1-5; tentatively, D is TRBD1 (6 bases). The germline V gene has CDR1 KGHDR and CDR2 SFDVKD. There are 16 residues in the CDR3. Trimming pared 5 bases from V and 5 bases from J, leaving 18 bases between. The CDR3 loop is CATSASPGAGDQPQHF. CDR3 bases: TGTGCCACCAGTGCCTCCCCCGGGGCAGGGGATCAGCCCCAGCATTTT.

J is TRBJ2-7 and V is TRBV6-6; D might be TRBD1 or TRBD2, each matching 5 bases. Germline CDR1 is MNHNY and CDR2 is SVGAGI (reference sequence). V was shortened by 6 bases and J by 0 bases, with 15 bases between the two germline ends. The CDR3 length is 15 residues. The CDR3 here is CASSQRTGGSYEQYF. The CDR3 nucleotides read TGTGCCAGCAGCCAGAGGACTGGGGGCTCCTACGAGCAGTACTTC.

The CDR3 protein is CASSPRGSEAFF. In nucleotides, the CDR3 is TGTGCCAGCAGCCCGAGGGGATCTGAAGCTTTCTTT. The gene calls are TRBV3-1 (or the pseudogene TRBV3-2) and TRBJ1-1; D might be TRBD1 (5 bases). Trimming took 4 bases from V and 6 from J, leaving 9 bases between them. This CDR3 region has 12 residues. Germline lookup yields CDR1 LGHDT and CDR2 YNNKEL (reference sequence).

V and J are TRBV7-7 and TRBJ2-1; 13 positions agree with TRBD2. Germline assignment: CDR1 SSHAT and CDR2 FNYEAQ (reference sequence). V shed 2 bases, J shed 1 base, and the junction held 14 bases outside the gene matches. The CDR3 has 21 residues. CDR3 in amino acids: CASSLRGGPGLAGFSYNEQFF. The CDR3 nucleotides are TGTGCCAGCAGCTTACGTGGCGGGCCGGGACTAGCGGGATTTTCCTACAATGAGCAGTTCTTC.

The V call is TRBV6-2 or TRBV6-3, the J call TRBJ2-1; 8 bases are shared with TRBD1. V was clipped by 4 bases and J by 3 bases; unmatched bases: 8. CDR3 length equals 16 residues. The germline gives CDR1 MNHEY, CDR2 SVGEGT. CDR3 sequence: CASSSRQGSDYNEQFF. The CDR3 DNA reads as TGTGCCAGCAGTTCTAGACAGGGGAGTGACTACAATGAGCAGTTCTTC.